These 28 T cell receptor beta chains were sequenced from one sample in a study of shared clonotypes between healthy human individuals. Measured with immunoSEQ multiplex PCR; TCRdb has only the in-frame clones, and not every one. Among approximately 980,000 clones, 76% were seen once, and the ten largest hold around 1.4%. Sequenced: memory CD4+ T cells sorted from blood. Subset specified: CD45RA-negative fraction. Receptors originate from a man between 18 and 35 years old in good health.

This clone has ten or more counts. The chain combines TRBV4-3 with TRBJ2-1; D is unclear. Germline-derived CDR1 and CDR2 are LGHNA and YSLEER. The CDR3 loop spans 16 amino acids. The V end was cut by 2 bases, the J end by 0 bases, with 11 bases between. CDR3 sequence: CASSQFAESSYNEQFF. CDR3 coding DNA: TGCGCCAGCAGCCAATTTGCAGAAAGCTCCTACAATGAGCAGTTCTTC.

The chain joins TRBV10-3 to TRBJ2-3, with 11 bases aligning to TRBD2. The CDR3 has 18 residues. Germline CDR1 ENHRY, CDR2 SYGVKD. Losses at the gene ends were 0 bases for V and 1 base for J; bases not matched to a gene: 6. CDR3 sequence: CAISESSKLAGGTDTQYF. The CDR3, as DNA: TGTGCCATCAGTGAGTCAAGTAAACTAGCGGGAGGCACAGATACGCAGTATTTT.

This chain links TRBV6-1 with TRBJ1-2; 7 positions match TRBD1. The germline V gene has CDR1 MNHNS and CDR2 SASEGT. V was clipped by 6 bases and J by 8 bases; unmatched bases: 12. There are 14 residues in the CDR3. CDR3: CASRGQMNSGGYTF. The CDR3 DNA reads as TGTGCCAGCAGGGGACAGATGAATAGCGGCGGCTACACCTTC.

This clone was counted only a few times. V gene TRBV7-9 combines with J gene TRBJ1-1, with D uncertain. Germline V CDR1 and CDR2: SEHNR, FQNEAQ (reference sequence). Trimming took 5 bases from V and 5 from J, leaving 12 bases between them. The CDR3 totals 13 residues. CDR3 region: CASSPHKGTEAFF. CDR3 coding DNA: TGTGCCAGCAGCCCCCATAAAGGGACTGAAGCTTTCTTT.

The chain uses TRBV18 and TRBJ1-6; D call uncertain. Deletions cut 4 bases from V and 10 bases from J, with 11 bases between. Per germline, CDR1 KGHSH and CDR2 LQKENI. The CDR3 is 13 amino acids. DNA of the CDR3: TGTGCCAGCTCACAAAAGGGAGAGTCACCCCTCCACTTT. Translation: CASSQKGESPLHF. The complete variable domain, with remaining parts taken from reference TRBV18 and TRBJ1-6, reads NAGVMQNPRHLVRRRGQEARLRCSPMKGHSHVYWYRQLPEEGLKFMVYLQKENIIDESGMPKERFSAEFPKEGPSILRIQQVVRGDSAAYFCASSQKGESPLHFGNGTRLTVT.

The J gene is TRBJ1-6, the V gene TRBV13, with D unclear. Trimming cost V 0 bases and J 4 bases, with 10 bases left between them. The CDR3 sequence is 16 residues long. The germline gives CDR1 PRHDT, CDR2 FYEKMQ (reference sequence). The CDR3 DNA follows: TGTGCCAGCAGCTTAGGCCGACGGGGTTATAATTCACCCCTCCACTTT. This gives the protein CASSLGRRGYNSPLHF.

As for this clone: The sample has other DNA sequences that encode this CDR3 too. CDR3 coding DNA: TGTGCCATCAGTGAGGGCGCTGGGGCCAACGTCCTGACTTTC. Translated: CAISEGAGANVLTF. This chain links TRBV10-3 with TRBJ2-6; D is ambiguous. The CDR3 covers 14 residues. Trimming shortened V by 2 bases and J by 2 bases, and 4 bases separated the two germline ends. In germline, CDR1 is ENHRY, CDR2 SYGVKD.

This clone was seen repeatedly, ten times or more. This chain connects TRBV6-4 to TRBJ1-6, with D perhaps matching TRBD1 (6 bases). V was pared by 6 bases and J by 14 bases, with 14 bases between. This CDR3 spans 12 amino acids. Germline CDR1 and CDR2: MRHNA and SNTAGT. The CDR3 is CASSAKQGTLHF. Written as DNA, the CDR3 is TGTGCCAGCAGCGCGAAACAGGGTACCCTCCACTTT.

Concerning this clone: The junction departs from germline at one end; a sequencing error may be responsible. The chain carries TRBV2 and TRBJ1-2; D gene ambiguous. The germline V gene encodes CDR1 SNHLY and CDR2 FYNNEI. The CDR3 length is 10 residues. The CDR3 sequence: CASNEAMTTF. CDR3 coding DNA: TGTGCCAGCAATGAAGCGATGACCACCTTC.

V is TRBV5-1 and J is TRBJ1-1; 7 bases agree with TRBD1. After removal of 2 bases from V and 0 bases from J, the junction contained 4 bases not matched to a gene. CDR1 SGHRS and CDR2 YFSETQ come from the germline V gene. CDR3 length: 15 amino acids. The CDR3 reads CASSFGTVLNTEAFF. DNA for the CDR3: TGCGCCAGCAGCTTCGGGACAGTGCTGAACACTGAAGCTTTCTTT.

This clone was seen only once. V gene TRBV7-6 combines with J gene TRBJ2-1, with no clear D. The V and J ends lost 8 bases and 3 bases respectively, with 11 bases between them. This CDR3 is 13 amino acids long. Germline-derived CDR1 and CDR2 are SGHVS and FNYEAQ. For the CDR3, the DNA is TGTGCCAGCGGTGAGACGAGCTACAATGAGCAGTTCTTC. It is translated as CASGETSYNEQFF. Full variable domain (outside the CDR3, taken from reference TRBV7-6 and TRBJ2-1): GAGVSQSPRYKVTKRGQDVALRCDPISGHVSLYWYRQALGQGPEFLTYFNYEAQQDKSGLPNDRFSAERPEGSISTLTIQRTEQRDSAMYRCASGETSYNEQFFGPGTRLTVL.

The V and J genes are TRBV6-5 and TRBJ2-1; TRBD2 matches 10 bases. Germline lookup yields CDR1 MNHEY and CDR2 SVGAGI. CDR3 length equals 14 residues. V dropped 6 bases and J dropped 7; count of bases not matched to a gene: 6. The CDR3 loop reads CASSPWTSGNEQFF. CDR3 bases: TGTGCCAGCAGCCCCTGGACTAGCGGAAATGAGCAGTTCTTC.

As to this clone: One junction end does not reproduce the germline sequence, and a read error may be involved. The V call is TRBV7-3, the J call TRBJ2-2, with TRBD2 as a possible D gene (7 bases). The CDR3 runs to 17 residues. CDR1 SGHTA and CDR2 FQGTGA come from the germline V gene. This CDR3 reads CASSLTLGGRSTGELFF. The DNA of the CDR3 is TGTGCCAGCAGCCTAACTTTGGGGGGGCGCAGCACCGGGGAGCTGTTTTTT.

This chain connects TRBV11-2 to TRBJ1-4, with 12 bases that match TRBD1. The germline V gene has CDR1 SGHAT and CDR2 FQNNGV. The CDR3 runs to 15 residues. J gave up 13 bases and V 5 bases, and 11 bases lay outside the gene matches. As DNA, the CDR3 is TGTGCCAGCAGCCAAAGCGGGACAGGGGGCAGTAGACTGTTTTTT. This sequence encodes CASSQSGTGGSRLFF.

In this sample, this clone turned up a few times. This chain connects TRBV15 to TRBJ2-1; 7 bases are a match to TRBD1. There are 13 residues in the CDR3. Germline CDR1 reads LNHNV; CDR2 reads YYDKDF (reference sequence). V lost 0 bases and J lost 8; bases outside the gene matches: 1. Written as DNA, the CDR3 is TGTGCCACCAGCAGAGATACAGGGGATGAGCAGTTCTTC. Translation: CATSRDTGDEQFF.

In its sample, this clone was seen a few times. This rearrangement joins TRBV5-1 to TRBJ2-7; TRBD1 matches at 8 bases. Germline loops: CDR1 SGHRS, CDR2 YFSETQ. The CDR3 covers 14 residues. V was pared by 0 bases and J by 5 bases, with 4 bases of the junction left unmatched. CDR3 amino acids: CASSLAQGANEQYF. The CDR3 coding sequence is TGCGCCAGCAGCTTGGCGCAGGGGGCTAACGAGCAGTACTTC.

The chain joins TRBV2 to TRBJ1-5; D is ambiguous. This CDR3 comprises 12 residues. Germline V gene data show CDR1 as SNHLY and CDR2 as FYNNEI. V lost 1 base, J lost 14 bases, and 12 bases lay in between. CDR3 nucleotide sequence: TGTGCCAGCAGTGAAGAAGGAGAAAGTAAGCATTTT. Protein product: CASSEEGESKHF.

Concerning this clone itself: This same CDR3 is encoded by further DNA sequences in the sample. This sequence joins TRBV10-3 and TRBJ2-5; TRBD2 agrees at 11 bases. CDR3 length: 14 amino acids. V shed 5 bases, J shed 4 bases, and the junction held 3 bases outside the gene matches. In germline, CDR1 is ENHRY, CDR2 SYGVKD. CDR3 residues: CAISLAGGGETQYF. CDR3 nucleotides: TGTGCCATCAGTCTAGCGGGAGGAGGAGAGACCCAGTACTTC.

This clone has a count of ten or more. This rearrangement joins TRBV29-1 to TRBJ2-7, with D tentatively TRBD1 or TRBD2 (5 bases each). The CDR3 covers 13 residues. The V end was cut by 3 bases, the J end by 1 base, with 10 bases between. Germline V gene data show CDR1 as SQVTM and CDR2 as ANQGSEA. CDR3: CSVEGDGSYEQYF. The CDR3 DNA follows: TGCAGCGTTGAGGGGGACGGTTCCTACGAGCAGTACTTC.

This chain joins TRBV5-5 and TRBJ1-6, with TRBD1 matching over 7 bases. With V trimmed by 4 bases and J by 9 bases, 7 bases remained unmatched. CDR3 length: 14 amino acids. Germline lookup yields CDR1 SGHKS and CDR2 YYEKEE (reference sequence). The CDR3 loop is CASSTTGIGSPLHF. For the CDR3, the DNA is TGTGCCAGCAGCACGACAGGGATTGGTTCACCCCTCCACTTT. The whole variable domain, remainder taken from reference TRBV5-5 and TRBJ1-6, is DAGVTQSPTHLIKTRGQQVTLRCSPISGHKSVSWYQQVLGQGPQFIFQYYEKEERGRGNFPDRFSARQFPNYSSELNVNALLLGDSALYLCASSTTGIGSPLHFGNGTRLTVT.

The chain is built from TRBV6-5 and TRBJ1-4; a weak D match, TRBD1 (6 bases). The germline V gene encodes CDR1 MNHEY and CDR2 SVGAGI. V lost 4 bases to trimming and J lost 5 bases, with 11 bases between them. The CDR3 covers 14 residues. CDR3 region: CASSFKTGNEKLFF. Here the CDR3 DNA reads TGTGCCAGCAGTTTTAAGACAGGCAATGAAAAACTGTTTTTT.

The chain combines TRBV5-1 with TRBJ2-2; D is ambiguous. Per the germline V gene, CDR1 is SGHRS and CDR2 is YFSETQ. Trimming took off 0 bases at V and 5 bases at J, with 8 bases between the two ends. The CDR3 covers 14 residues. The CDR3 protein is CASSLAPSTGELFF. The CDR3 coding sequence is TGCGCCAGCAGCTTGGCCCCATCAACCGGGGAGCTGTTTTTT.

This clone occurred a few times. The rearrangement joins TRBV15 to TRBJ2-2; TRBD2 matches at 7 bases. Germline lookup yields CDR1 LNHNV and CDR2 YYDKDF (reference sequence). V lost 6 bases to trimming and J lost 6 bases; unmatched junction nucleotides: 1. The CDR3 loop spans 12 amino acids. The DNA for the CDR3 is TGTGCCACCAGGGCGGGGGCCGGGGAGCTGTTTTTT. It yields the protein CATRAGAGELFF.

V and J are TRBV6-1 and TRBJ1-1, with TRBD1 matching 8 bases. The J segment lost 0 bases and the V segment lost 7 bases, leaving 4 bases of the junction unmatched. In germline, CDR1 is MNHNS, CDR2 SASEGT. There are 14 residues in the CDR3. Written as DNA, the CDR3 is TGTGCCAGCATCGGACAGGGAATGAACACTGAAGCTTTCTTT. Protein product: CASIGQGMNTEAFF.

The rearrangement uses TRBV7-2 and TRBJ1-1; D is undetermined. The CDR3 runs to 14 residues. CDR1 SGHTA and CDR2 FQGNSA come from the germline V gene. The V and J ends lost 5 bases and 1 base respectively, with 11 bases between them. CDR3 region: CASSLTRSNTEAFF. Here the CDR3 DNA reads TGTGCCAGCAGCCTAACTCGGTCGAACACTGAAGCTTTCTTT.

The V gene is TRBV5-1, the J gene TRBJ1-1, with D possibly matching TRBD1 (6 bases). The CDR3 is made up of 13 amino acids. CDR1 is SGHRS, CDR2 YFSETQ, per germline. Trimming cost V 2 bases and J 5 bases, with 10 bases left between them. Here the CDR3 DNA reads TGCGCCAGCAGCTTAAGAGGGGGGACTGAAGCTTTCTTT. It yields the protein CASSLRGGTEAFF.

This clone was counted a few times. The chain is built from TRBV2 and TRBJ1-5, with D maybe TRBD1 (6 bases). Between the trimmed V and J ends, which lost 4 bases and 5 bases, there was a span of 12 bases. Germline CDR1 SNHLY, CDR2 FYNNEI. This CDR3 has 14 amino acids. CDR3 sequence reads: CASSGDTLYQPQHF. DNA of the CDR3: TGTGCCAGCAGTGGGGACACCCTATATCAGCCCCAGCATTTT.

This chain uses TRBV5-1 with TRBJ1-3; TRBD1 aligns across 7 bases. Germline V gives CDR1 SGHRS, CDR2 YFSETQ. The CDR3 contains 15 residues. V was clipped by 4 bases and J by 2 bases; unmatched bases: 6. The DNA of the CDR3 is TGCGCCAGCAGCCTCGACAGGGCGGCTGGAAACACCATATATTTT. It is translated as CASSLDRAAGNTIYF.